This TCR beta chain was obtained from a study of cytomegalovirus exposure and HLA in healthy donors. Worth noting for this clone: Antigen specificity is unknown.

The PCR had 60 Vbeta and 13 Jbeta primers. Profiled with immunoSEQ multiplex PCR; TCRdb holds only in-frame clones, not every one. The specimen's table records roughly 55,000 clones. Overall study results and limits: Among TCR sequences, most were rare, though some public TCRs appeared in many donors.

Sequenced material: PBMCs. The sequence derives from a woman aged 45-65 years in good health and CMV-seropositive.

The CDR3 sequence: CASSYRQDNEQFF. In DNA form, the CDR3 reads TGTGCCAGCTCATATCGACAGGACAATGAGCAGTTCTTC. The rearrangement links TRBV18 to TRBJ2-1; possible D gene TRBD1, 6 bases. Trimming removed 5 bases from V and 5 bases from J, with 10 bases in between. CDR3 length: 13 amino acids. CDR1 is KGHSH and CDR2 is LQKENI in the germline V gene.